This T cell receptor (beta chain) was sequenced during a study of blood T cell repertoires in COVID-19. Whole-study context: Some COVID-19 samples were acute and others convalescent; all came from the United States, Italy and Spain. PBMCs, B-cell-depleted T cells, or T cells provided the cDNA or gDNA that made up the material.

The CDR3 extends over 21 amino acids. In the original workflow: Estimates of nucleated cell counts were drawn from the amplification of reference gene primers. TCRdb's table, derived via immunoSEQ multiplex PCR, lists solely in-frame clones and lacks some. The V and J calls and clone size were taken over from that table, and D and trimming were inferred from the DNA. The sample carries approximately 170,000 clones, about four fifths recorded once. The sequencing input was peripheral blood. The chain combines TRBV1 with TRBJ2-4; the table gives TRBD1 as D, unverified against the DNA. TRBV1 is labeled a pseudogene. The TCR was taken from a man aged 60 to 69 with active or convalescent COVID-19. CDR3 amino acids: CTSSPGTGGEKGLIAKNIQYF. CDR3 DNA sequence: TGCACCAGCAGCCCCGGGACAGGGGGCGAGAAGGGCTTGATAGCCAAAAACATTCAGTACTTC.